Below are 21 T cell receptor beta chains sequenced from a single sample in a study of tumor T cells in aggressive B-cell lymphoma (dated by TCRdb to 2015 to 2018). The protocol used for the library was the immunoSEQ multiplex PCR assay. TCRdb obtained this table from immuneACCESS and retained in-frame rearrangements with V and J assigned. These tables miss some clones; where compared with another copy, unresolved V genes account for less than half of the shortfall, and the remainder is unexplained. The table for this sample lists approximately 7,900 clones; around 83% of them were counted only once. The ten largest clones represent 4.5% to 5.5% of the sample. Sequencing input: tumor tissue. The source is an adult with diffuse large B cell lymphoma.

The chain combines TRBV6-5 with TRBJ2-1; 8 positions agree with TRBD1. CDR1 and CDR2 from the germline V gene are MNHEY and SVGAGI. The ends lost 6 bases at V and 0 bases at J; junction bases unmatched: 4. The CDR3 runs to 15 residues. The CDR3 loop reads CASSLGQGSYNEQFF. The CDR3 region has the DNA TGTGCCAGCAGCCTCGGACAGGGCTCCTACAATGAGCAGTTCTTC.

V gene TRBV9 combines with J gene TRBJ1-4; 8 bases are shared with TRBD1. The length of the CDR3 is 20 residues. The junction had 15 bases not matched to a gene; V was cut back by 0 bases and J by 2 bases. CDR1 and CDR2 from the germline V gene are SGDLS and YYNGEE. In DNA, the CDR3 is TGTGCCAGCAGCGTAGCTACGAAAGGAACAGGGGGTTGGACTAATGAAAAACTGTTTTTT. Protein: CASSVATKGTGGWTNEKLFF.

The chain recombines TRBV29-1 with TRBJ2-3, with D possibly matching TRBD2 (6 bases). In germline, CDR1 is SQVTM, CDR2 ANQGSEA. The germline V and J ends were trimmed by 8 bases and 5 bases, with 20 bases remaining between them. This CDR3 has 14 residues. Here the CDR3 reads CSSRRTTGEDTQYF. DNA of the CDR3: TGCAGCTCCCGTCGGACAACGGGAGAAGATACGCAGTATTTT.

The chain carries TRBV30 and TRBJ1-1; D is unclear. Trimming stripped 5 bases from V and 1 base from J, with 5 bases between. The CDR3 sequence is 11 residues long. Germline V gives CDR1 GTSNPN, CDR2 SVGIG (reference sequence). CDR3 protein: CAWGENTEAFF. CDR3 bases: TGTGCCTGGGGAGAGAACACTGAAGCTTTCTTT.

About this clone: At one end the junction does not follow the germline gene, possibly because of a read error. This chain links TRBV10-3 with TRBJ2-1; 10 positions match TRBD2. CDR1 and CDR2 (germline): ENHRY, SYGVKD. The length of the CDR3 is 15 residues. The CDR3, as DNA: TGTGCCATCAGTGACTCAGCGGGAGGGTACAATAAGCAGTTCTTC. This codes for CAISDSAGGYNKQFF.

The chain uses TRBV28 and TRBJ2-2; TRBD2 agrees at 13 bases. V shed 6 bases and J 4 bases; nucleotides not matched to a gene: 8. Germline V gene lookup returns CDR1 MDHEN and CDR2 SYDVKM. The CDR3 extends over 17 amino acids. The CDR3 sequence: CASSSGTSGIFTGELFF. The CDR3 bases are TGTGCCAGCAGCTCCGGGACTAGCGGGATATTCACCGGGGAGCTGTTTTTT.

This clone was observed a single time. CDR3 loop: CASTRELSIQYF. The CDR3 DNA is TGTGCCAGCACCCGGGAGTTGAGCATTCAGTACTTC. The chain is built from TRBV2 and TRBJ2-4; D possibly corresponds to TRBD2 (6 bases). Germline assignment: CDR1 SNHLY and CDR2 FYNNEI. Trimming stripped 7 bases from V and 9 bases from J, with 13 bases between. This CDR3 is built from 12 residues.

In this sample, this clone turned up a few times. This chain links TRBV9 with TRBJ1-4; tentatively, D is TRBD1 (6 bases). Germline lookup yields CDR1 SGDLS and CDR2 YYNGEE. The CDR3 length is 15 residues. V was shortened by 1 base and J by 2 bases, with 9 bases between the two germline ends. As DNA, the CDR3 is TGTGCCAGCAGCGTACAGGGGTTGACTAATGAAAAACTGTTTTTT. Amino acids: CASSVQGLTNEKLFF.

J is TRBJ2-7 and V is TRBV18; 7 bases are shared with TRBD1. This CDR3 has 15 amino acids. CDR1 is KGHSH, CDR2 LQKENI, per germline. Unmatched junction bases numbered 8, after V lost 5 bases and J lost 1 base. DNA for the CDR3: TGTGCCAGCTCAGCTACAGGGGCTTTTTCCTACGAGCAGTACTTC. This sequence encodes CASSATGAFSYEQYF.

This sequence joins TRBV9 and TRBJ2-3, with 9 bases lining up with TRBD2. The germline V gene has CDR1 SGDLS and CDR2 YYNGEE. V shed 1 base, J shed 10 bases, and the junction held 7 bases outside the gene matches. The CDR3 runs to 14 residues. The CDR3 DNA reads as TGTGCCAGCAGCGTAACGGGACTAGCCGCGGCGCAGTATTTT. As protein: CASSVTGLAAAQYF.

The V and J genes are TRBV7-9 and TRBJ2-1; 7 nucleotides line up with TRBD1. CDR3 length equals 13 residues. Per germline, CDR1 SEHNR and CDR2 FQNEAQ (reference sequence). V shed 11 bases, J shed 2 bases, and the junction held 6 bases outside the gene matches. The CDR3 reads CAGRQGAYNEQFF. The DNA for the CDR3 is TGTGCCGGGAGACAGGGTGCCTACAATGAGCAGTTCTTC.

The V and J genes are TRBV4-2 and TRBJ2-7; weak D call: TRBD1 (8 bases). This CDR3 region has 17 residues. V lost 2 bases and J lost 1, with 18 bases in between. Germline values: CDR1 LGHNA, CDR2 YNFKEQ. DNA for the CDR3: TGTGCCAGCAGCCAACCGGGGGGACAGGATCCATCCTACGAGCAGTACTTC. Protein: CASSQPGGQDPSYEQYF.

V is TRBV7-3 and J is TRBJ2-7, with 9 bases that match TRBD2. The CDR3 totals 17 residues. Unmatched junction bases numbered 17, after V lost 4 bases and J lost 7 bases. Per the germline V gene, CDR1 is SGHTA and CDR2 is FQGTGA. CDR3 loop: CASSSRPEGGRGGEQYF. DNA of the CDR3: TGTGCCAGCAGCTCACGCCCGGAGGGCGGGCGGGGGGGGGAGCAGTACTTC.

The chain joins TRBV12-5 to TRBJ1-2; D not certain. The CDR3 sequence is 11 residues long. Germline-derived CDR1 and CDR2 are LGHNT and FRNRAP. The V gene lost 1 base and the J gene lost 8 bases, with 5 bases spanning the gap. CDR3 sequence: CASGLGRGYTF. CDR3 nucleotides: TGTGCTAGTGGTTTGGGTCGGGGCTACACCTTC. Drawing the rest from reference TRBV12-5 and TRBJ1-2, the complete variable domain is DARVTQTPRHKVTEMGQEVTMRCQPILGHNTVFWYRQTMMQGLELLAYFRNRAPLDDSGMPKDRFSAEMPDATLATLKIQPSEPRDSAVYFCASGLGRGYTFGSGTRLTVV.

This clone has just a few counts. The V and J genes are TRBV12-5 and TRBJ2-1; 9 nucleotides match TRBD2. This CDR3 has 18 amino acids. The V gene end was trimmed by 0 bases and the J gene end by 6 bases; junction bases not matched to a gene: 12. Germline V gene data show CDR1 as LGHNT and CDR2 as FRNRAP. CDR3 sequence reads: CASGLVNSGSGSFNEQFF. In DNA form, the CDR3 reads TGTGCTAGTGGTTTGGTAAATAGCGGGAGCGGCTCTTTCAATGAGCAGTTCTTC.

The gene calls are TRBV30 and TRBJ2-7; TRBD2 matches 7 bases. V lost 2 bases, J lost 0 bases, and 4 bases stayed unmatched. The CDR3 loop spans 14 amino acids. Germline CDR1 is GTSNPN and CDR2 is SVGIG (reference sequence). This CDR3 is CAWSRSGDSYEQYF. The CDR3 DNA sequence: TGTGCCTGGAGTCGAAGCGGGGACTCCTACGAGCAGTACTTC.

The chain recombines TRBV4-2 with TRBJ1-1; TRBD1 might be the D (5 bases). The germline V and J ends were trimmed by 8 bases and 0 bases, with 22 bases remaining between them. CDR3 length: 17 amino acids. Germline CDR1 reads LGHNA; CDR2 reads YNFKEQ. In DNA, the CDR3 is TGTGCCAGCTCACTAAACCTCGGGGGTACCCTGAACACTGAAGCTTTCTTT. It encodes CASSLNLGGTLNTEAFF.

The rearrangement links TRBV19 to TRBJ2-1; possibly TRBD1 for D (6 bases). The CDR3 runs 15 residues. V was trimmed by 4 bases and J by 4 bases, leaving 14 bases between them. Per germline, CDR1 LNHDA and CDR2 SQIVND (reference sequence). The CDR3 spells CASSTSRQVYNEQFF. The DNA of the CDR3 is TGTGCCAGTAGTACGTCCCGACAGGTATACAATGAGCAGTTCTTC.

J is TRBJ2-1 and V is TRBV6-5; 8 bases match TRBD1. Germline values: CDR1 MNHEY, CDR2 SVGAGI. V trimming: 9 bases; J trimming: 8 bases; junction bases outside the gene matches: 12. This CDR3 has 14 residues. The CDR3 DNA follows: TGTGCCAGTAGGACAGGGTCCTCTAAGTATGAGCAGTTCTTC. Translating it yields CASRTGSSKYEQFF.

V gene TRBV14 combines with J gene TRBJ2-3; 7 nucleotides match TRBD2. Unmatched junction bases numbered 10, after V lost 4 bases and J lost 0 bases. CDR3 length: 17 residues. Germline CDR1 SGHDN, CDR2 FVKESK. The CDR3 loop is CASSRTPGLPSTDTQYF. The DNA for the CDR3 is TGTGCCAGCAGCCGAACCCCGGGACTACCGAGCACAGATACGCAGTATTTT.

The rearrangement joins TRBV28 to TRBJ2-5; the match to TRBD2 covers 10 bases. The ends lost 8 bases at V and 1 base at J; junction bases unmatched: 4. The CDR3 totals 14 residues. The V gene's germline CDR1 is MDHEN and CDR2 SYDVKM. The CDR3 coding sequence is TGTGCCAGCCACCTAGCGGGAGTCCAAGAGACCCAGTACTTC. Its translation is CASHLAGVQETQYF.